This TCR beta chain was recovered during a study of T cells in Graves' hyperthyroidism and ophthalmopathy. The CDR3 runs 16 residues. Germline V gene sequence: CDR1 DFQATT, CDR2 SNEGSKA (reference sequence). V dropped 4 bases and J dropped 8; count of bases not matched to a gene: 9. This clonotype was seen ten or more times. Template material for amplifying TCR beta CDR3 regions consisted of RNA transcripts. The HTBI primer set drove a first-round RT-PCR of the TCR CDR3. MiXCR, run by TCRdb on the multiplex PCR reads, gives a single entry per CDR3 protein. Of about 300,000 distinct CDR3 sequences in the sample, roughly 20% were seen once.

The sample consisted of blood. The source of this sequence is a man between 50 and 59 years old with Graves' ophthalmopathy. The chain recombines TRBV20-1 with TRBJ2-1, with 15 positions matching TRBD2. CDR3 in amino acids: CSATGLAGGPVYEQFF. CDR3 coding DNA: TGCAGTGCTACCGGACTAGCGGGAGGGCCGGTATATGAGCAGTTCTTC.